The sequence of this T cell receptor (beta chain) was determined in a study of blood T cell repertoires in COVID-19. A few counts support this clone. Sequence at one end of the junction differs from germline and may be a read error. From germline, CDR1 is SGHAT and CDR2 FQNNGV. The CDR3 extends over 14 amino acids. The method was immunoSEQ multiplex PCR; TCRdb's version includes in-frame clones alone and lacks a portion of them. The sample carries approximately 260,000 clones, about 87% recorded once. This chain links TRBV11-2 with TRBJ2-7; 9 bases are shared with TRBD1. The sequence was collected from a human donor in a cohort sampled during active COVID-19. Sequencing was performed on peripheral blood. CDR3 in DNA: TGTGCCAGCAACTTAGGGACAGGGACCTACGAGCAGTACTTC. Its protein is CASNLGTGTYEQYF.